A single sample is the source of the 22 T cell receptor beta chains below, sequenced in a study of T-cell memory formation after mild COVID-19. TCRdb used MiXCR to reprocess the 5' RACE reads, holding one entry per CDR3 protein. This table holds about 140,000 distinct CDR3 sequences, about 19% found once. Input material: PBMCs or a T cell subset sorted from them (not recorded which). All receptors derive from an adult woman who had mild COVID-19 (a few samples of this study predate the infection). Cell type and time point are not known.

This clonotype has a handful of counts. The chain combines TRBV5-1 with TRBJ1-2; D may be TRBD1 (6 bases). The CDR3 is 15 residues long. V was shortened by 0 bases and J by 3 bases, with 12 bases between the two germline ends. Germline V gene data show CDR1 as SGHRS and CDR2 as YFSETQ. The CDR3 reads CASSLVAGADYGYTF. The CDR3 nucleotides are TGCGCCAGCAGCTTGGTCGCAGGGGCTGACTATGGCTACACCTTC.

This clonotype was seen a handful of times. V is TRBV4-3 and J is TRBJ2-3; 7 nucleotides match TRBD2. The CDR3 extends over 16 amino acids. CDR1 LGHNA and CDR2 YSLEER come from the germline V gene. Trimming took 0 bases from V and 2 from J; bases not matched to a gene: 5. CDR3 residues: CASSQDASGYTDTQYF. In DNA form, the CDR3 reads TGCGCCAGCAGCCAAGACGCTAGCGGTTACACAGATACGCAGTATTTT.

This clonotype was counted between two and nine times. The chain joins TRBV4-2 to TRBJ2-2; the D gene is possibly TRBD2 (6 bases). With 4 bases removed from V and 0 bases from J, the gap between germline ends came to 12 bases. There are 16 residues in the CDR3. Looked up from germline, CDR1 is LGHNA and CDR2 is YNFKEQ. CDR3 sequence: CASSPMGTSNTGELFF. CDR3 coding DNA: TGTGCCAGCAGCCCAATGGGGACTTCGAACACCGGGGAGCTGTTTTTT.

This clonotype was detected only a few times. This chain uses TRBV14 with TRBJ2-7; TRBD1 aligns across 7 bases. The CDR3 has 14 amino acids. The germline CDR1 and CDR2 sequences are SGHDN and FVKESK. Losses at the gene ends were 4 bases for V and 6 bases for J; bases not matched to a gene: 9. DNA of the CDR3: TGTGCCAGCAGCCCCGCCGGGACAGCTAGCGAGCAGTACTTC. Translated: CASSPAGTASEQYF.

This chain uses TRBV6-5 with TRBJ2-7; no clear D. The V end was cut by 1 base, the J end by 1 base, with 5 bases between. Germline CDR1 reads MNHEY; CDR2 reads SVGAGI. The CDR3 is 13 residues long. DNA of the CDR3: TGTGCCAGCAGTTACTTGAGGTCCTACGAGCAGTACTTC. This codes for CASSYLRSYEQYF.

J is TRBJ2-2 and V is TRBV20-1; tentatively, D is TRBD1 (6 bases). V dropped 6 bases and J dropped 0 bases, with 11 bases sitting between them. The V gene's germline CDR1 is DFQATT and CDR2 SNEGSKA (reference sequence). The CDR3 contains 14 residues. This CDR3 is CSAAGTTNTGELFF. The CDR3 nucleotides are TGCAGTGCCGCCGGGACAACGAACACCGGGGAGCTGTTTTTT.

The J gene is TRBJ1-3, the V gene TRBV15; perhaps TRBD1 as D (5 bases). This CDR3 has 15 residues. V lost 1 base to trimming and J lost 4 bases, with 11 bases between them. Germline CDR1 is LNHNV and CDR2 is YYDKDF (reference sequence). CDR3 protein: CATSRGQGKGNTIYF. The CDR3 bases are TGTGCCACCAGCAGAGGCCAGGGAAAGGGAAACACCATATATTTT. The whole variable domain, filled in from reference TRBV15 and TRBJ1-3, reads DAMVIQNPRYQVTQFGKPVTLSCSQTLNHNVMYWYQQKSSQAPKLLFHYYDKDFNNEADTPDNFQSRRPNTSFCFLDIRSPGLGDTAMYLCATSRGQGKGNTIYFGEGSWLTVV.

This clonotype was counted between two and nine times. This sequence joins TRBV12-3 or TRBV12-4 and TRBJ2-3; 8 bases line up with TRBD2. This CDR3 has 14 residues. J lost 2 bases, V lost 6 bases, and 4 bases had no gene match. This CDR3 reads CASRNSGATDTQYF. The CDR3 bases are TGTGCCAGCAGAAATAGCGGGGCCACAGATACGCAGTATTTT.

This chain connects TRBV12-3 or TRBV12-4 to TRBJ2-2, with 11 bases that match TRBD1. Germline trimming cut 2 bases from V and 6 bases from J; bases unmatched to any gene: 2. This CDR3 is 15 amino acids long. The CDR3 DNA sequence: TGTGCCAGCAGTTTAAGGACAGGGGGCCCCGGGGAGCTGTTTTTT. Encoded protein: CASSLRTGGPGELFF.

This clonotype was detected only a few times. The gene calls are TRBV4-2 and TRBJ1-3; no reliable D call. The CDR3 totals 16 residues. The V gene lost 0 bases and the J gene lost 0 bases, with 9 bases spanning the gap. Germline-derived CDR1 and CDR2 are LGHNA and YNFKEQ. The DNA for the CDR3 is TGTGCCAGCAGCCAAGATTTCGGAGACTCTGGAAACACCATATATTTT. Translation: CASSQDFGDSGNTIYF.

The genes are TRBV7-9 and TRBJ2-5, with 10 bases fitting TRBD1. CDR3 length: 15 amino acids. Germline values: CDR1 SEHNR, CDR2 FQNEAQ (reference sequence). V dropped 4 bases and J dropped 4; count of bases not matched to a gene: 6. The CDR3 bases are TGTGCCAGCAGCTCCGACAGGGGGCGCGGAGAGACCCAGTACTTC. Its translation is CASSSDRGRGETQYF.

The chain combines TRBV4-3 with TRBJ2-3; D gene uncertain. Trimming removed 2 bases from V and 0 bases from J, with 9 bases in between. The germline gives CDR1 LGHNA, CDR2 YSLEER. The CDR3 loop spans 15 amino acids. CDR3 sequence: CASSQQATSTDTQYF. The CDR3 DNA sequence: TGCGCCAGCAGCCAACAGGCTACTAGCACAGATACGCAGTATTTT.

The chain is built from TRBV29-1 and TRBJ2-7; TRBD1 or TRBD2 may be the D gene (5 bases each). CDR1 and CDR2 (germline): SQVTM, ANQGSEA. V was pared by 5 bases and J by 0 bases, with 11 bases between. The CDR3 extends over 13 amino acids. Here the CDR3 reads CSVHGDGSYEQYF. CDR3 sequence (DNA): TGCAGCGTTCACGGGGACGGCTCCTACGAGCAGTACTTC.

The chain recombines TRBV30 with TRBJ2-7, with a tentative D call TRBD1 (6 bases). Germline CDR1 GTSNPN, CDR2 SVGIG (reference sequence). This CDR3 contains 12 residues. Trimming took off 8 bases at V and 4 bases at J, with 15 bases between the two ends. The CDR3 reads CASNRVGYEQYF. CDR3 nucleotide sequence: TGTGCCAGCAACAGGGTGGGGTACGAGCAGTACTTC.

This chain uses TRBV12-3 or TRBV12-4 with TRBJ2-5; D is undetermined. V shed 5 bases and J shed 7 bases, with 11 bases lying between them. This CDR3 spans 12 amino acids. CDR3 sequence (DNA): TGTGCCAGCAGTGAATTGGCTGCGACCCAGTACTTC. Translating gives CASSELAATQYF.

The chain carries TRBV12-3 or TRBV12-4 and TRBJ1-1; no clear D gene. V was clipped by 2 bases and J by 3 bases, with 4 bases between them. This CDR3 is 12 amino acids long. The CDR3 protein is CASSLLYTEAFF. The CDR3, as DNA: TGTGCCAGCAGTTTACTATACACTGAAGCTTTCTTT.

This clonotype was counted only a few times. This rearrangement joins TRBV20-1 to TRBJ2-7; 8 positions agree with TRBD1. The germline gives CDR1 DFQATT, CDR2 SNEGSKA (reference sequence). This CDR3 is built from 14 residues. J gave up 3 bases and V 5 bases, and 9 bases lay outside the gene matches. CDR3 sequence (DNA): TGCAGTGCTTTAGCAGGGGGCCCGTTCTACGAGCAGTACTTC. Its translation is CSALAGGPFYEQYF.

The sample holds many counts of this clonotype. This chain links TRBV7-2 with TRBJ2-2, with D perhaps matching TRBD2 (6 bases). The CDR3 spans 16 residues. V was cut by 4 bases and J by 1 base, with 13 bases left in between. Germline V lookup: CDR1 SGHTA, CDR2 FQGNSA. DNA for the CDR3: TGTGCCAGCAGCTCCCGTGGGGGGAGGAACACCGGGGAGCTGTTTTTT. The encoded protein is CASSSRGGRNTGELFF.

In this sample, this clonotype turned up a few times. J is TRBJ1-5 and V is TRBV20-1; 8 nucleotides match TRBD1. The CDR3 loop spans 13 amino acids. V trimming: 6 bases; J trimming: 7 bases; junction bases outside the gene matches: 8. Germline V lookup: CDR1 DFQATT, CDR2 SNEGSKA (reference sequence). CDR3 bases: TGCAGTGCCCAGGACAGGGCCACCCAGCCCCAGCATTTT. Amino acid sequence: CSAQDRATQPQHF.

The chain carries TRBV10-3 and TRBJ2-1; D possibly corresponds to TRBD2 (7 bases). V was shortened by 5 bases and J by 8 bases, with 10 bases between the two germline ends. The CDR3 length is 12 residues. Germline CDR1 ENHRY, CDR2 SYGVKD. Here the CDR3 reads CAISKGGDEQFF. The CDR3 region has the DNA TGTGCCATCAGTAAAGGGGGGGATGAGCAGTTCTTC.

A single count supports this clonotype. V gene TRBV5-1 combines with J gene TRBJ2-1; TRBD2 matches at 13 bases. Germline CDR1 SGHRS, CDR2 YFSETQ. CDR3 size: 14 residues. V dropped 3 bases and J dropped 10; count of bases not matched to a gene: 4. CDR3 DNA sequence: TGCGCCAGCAGCTCGGGACTAGCGGGACTAGAGCAGTTCTTC. It translates to CASSSGLAGLEQFF. Using reference TRBV5-1 and TRBJ2-1 for the parts outside the CDR3, the full variable domain is KAGVTQTPRYLIKTRGQQVTLSCSPISGHRSVSWYQQTPGQGLQFLFEYFSETQRNKGNFPGRFSGRQFSNSRSEMNVSTLELGDSALYLCASSSGLAGLEQFFGPGTRLTVL.

This chain uses TRBV7-9 with TRBJ2-4; TRBD2 aligns across 7 bases. This CDR3 spans 13 amino acids. J was trimmed by 8 bases and V by 1 base; bases with no gene match: 2. Germline V gene lookup returns CDR1 SEHNR and CDR2 FQNEAQ (reference sequence). The CDR3 sequence is CASSLVAGDIQYF. CDR3 sequence (DNA): TGTGCCAGCAGCTTAGTCGCGGGGGACATTCAGTACTTC.